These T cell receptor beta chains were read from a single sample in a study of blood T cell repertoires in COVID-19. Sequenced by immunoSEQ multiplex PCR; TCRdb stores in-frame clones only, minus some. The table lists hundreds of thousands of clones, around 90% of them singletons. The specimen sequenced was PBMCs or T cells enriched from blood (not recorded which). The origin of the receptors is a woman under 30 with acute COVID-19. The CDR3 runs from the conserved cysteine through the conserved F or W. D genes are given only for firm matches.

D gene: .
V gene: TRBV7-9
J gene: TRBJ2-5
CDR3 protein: CASSLARVGLYQETQYF
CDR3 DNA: TGTGCCAGCAGCTTAGCGCGGGTGGGATTGTACCAAGAGACCCAGTACTTC

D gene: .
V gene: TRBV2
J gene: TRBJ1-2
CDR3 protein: CASSRGGGYYGYTF
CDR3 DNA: TGTGCCAGCAGCCGAGGGGGGGGATACTATGGCTACACCTTC

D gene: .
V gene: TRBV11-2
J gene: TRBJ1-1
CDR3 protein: CASSLLQGNGAFF
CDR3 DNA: TGTGCCAGCAGCTTACTACAGGGAAATGGGGCTTTCTTT

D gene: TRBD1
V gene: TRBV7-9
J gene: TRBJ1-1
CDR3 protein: CASSPPGGLNTEAFF
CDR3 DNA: TGTGCCAGCAGCCCCCCAGGGGGCTTGAACACTGAAGCTTTCTTT

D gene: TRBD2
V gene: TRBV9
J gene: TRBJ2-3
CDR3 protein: CASSVDERGTQYF
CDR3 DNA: TGTGCCAGCAGCGTAGATGAGCGGGGTACGCAGTATTTT

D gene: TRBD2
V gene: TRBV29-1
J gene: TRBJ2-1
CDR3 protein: CSVGGRANEQFF
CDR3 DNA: TGCAGCGTTGGTGGGAGGGCCAATGAGCAGTTCTTC

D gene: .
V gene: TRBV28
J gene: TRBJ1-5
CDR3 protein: CASSPIWRDGRSNQPQHF
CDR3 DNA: TGTGCCAGCAGTCCAATATGGAGGGACGGGAGGAGCAATCAGCCCCAGCATTTT

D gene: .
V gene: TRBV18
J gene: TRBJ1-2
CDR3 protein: CASSPPGLMGYTF
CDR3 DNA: TGTGCCAGCTCACCACCGGGCTTAATGGGCTACACCTTC

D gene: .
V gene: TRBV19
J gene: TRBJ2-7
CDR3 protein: CASSPPSGQKYEQYF
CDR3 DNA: TGTGCCAGTAGTCCCCCCTCCGGACAGAAGTACGAGCAGTACTTC

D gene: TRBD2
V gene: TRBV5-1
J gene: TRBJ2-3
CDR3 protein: CASSQTRLAGDADTQYF
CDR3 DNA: TGCGCCAGCAGCCAAACCCGACTAGCGGGAGACGCAGATACGCAGTATTTT

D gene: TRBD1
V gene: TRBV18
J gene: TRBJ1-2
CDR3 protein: CASSPLEGARGYTF
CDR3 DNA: TGTGCCAGCTCACCTTTAGAGGGGGCGCGGGGCTACACCTTC